These 12 T cell receptor beta chains were sequenced from one sample in a study of shared clonotypes between healthy human individuals. Sequencing used immunoSEQ multiplex PCR; TCRdb keeps in-frame clones, though not all of them. The sample yields about 980,000 clones, more than 75% seen once. Source material: memory CD4+ T cells sorted from blood. The subset here: CD45RA-negative fraction. The receptors originated from a man aged 18 to 35 in good health.

The rearrangement uses TRBV7-2 and TRBJ2-7; D is perhaps TRBD1 or TRBD2 (6 bases each). V lost 1 base and J lost 5, with 18 bases in between. The CDR3 is 16 residues long. Germline loops: CDR1 SGHTA, CDR2 FQGNSA. CDR3 nucleotide sequence: TGTGCCAGCAGCTTAGGTCAATGGGGGGCGCTGAACGAGCAGTACTTC. Protein product: CASSLGQWGALNEQYF.

This clone was seen only a few times. This rearrangement joins TRBV10-3 to TRBJ2-3; D call uncertain. CDR3 length equals 13 residues. V lost 3 bases and J 5 bases, leaving 9 bases between the germline ends. Germline lookup yields CDR1 ENHRY and CDR2 SYGVKD. CDR3 region: CAISEFRLDTQYF. The CDR3 region has the DNA TGTGCCATCAGTGAATTTCGTTTAGATACGCAGTATTTT.

V and J are TRBV5-1 and TRBJ2-1; 8 bases align to TRBD2. CDR1 SGHRS and CDR2 YFSETQ come from the germline V gene. This CDR3 is built from 16 residues. V gave up 3 bases and J gave up 11 bases; unmatched junction bases: 16. CDR3: CASSSTPGGVGGQQFF. CDR3 coding DNA: TGCGCCAGCAGCTCCACCCCCGGGGGGGTCGGGGGCCAGCAGTTCTTC.

The CDR3 DNA is TGTGCCAGCAGCACCGCGGTGAGCTCCTACAATGAGCAGTTCTTC. Its translation: CASSTAVSSYNEQFF. The chain employs TRBV11-3 and TRBJ2-1; no firm D call. V was shortened by 5 bases and J by 0 bases, with 11 bases between the two germline ends. The germline V gene has CDR1 SGHNT and CDR2 YENEEA. The CDR3 contains 15 residues. The full variable domain, its missing parts supplied by reference TRBV11-3 and TRBJ2-1, is EAGVVQSPRYKIIEKKQPVAFWCNPISGHNTLYWYLQNLGQGPELLIRYENEEAVDDSQLPKDRFSAERLKGVDSTLKIQPAELGDSAVYLCASSTAVSSYNEQFFGPGTRLTVL.

Note on this clone: Different DNA sequences within this sample yield the same CDR3. The chain carries TRBV28 and TRBJ1-1, with D hard to call. The germline CDR1 and CDR2 sequences are MDHEN and SYDVKM. Trimming took 2 bases from V and 0 from J, leaving 7 bases between them. This CDR3 region has 14 residues. CDR3 coding DNA: TGTGCCAGCAGTTTAGTCCAAATGAACACTGAAGCTTTCTTT. Protein: CASSLVQMNTEAFF.

The CDR3 nucleotides are TGTGCCAGCAGACAGGGAGTTTGGGAAGCTTTCTTT. Translation gives CASRQGVWEAFF. This sequence joins TRBV6-1 and TRBJ1-1; tentatively, D is TRBD1 (6 bases). Germline V gene lookup returns CDR1 MNHNS and CDR2 SASEGT. Trimming took off 6 bases at V and 8 bases at J, with 13 bases between the two ends. The CDR3 is 12 amino acids.

On this clone: Other DNA sequences in the same sample also yield this CDR3. The genes are TRBV30 and TRBJ1-2; no clear D gene. Germline values: CDR1 GTSNPN, CDR2 SVGIG (reference sequence). The CDR3 is made up of 12 amino acids. Trimming removed 2 bases from V and 2 bases from J, with 6 bases in between. The CDR3 region is CAWSRVNYGYTF. For the CDR3, the DNA is TGTGCCTGGAGTAGGGTAAACTATGGCTACACCTTC.

This clone was recorded a few times. The chain joins TRBV9 to TRBJ2-7; 7 positions agree with TRBD1. Germline V lookup: CDR1 SGDLS, CDR2 YYNGEE. The V and J ends lost 0 bases and 6 bases, in that order; junction bases with no gene match: 6. The CDR3 loop spans 14 amino acids. The CDR3: CASSVEGAAGEQYF. CDR3 in DNA: TGTGCCAGCAGCGTAGAGGGGGCCGCTGGCGAGCAGTACTTC.

This clone appeared a few times. The V and J genes are TRBV4-3 and TRBJ1-2; 8 bases are shared with TRBD1. There are 18 residues in the CDR3. V was pared by 0 bases and J by 5 bases, with 14 bases of the junction left unmatched. Germline V gene data show CDR1 as LGHNA and CDR2 as YSLEER. For the CDR3, the DNA is TGCGCCAGCAGCCAAGACCAGATGGTTGGGACAGGAGCTTATGGCTACACCTTC. This translates into CASSQDQMVGTGAYGYTF.

The chain couples TRBV18 to TRBJ2-5; D possibly uses TRBD1 or TRBD2 (7 bases each). From germline, CDR1 is KGHSH and CDR2 LQKENI. This CDR3 is built from 14 residues. V gave up 0 bases and J gave up 4 bases, with 9 bases separating them. This chain's CDR3 is CASSPPRGGETQYF. CDR3 DNA sequence: TGTGCCAGCTCACCACCCAGGGGGGGAGAGACCCAGTACTTC.

The J gene is TRBJ2-1, the V gene TRBV10-2, with 11 bases that match TRBD2. CDR1 is WSHSY and CDR2 is SAAADI in the germline V gene. V gave up 8 bases and J gave up 10 bases; unmatched junction bases: 7. The CDR3 consists of 13 residues. The DNA of the CDR3 is TGCGCCAGCCGACTAGCGGGAACGAACGAGCAGTTCTTC. It codes for CASRLAGTNEQFF.

The V call is TRBV29-1, the J call TRBJ2-3, with 9 bases aligning to TRBD2. This CDR3 region has 11 residues. Germline CDR1 SQVTM, CDR2 ANQGSEA. The V and J ends lost 7 bases and 14 bases, in that order; junction bases with no gene match: 10. CDR3 in amino acids: CSAVEGTSWYF. The CDR3 DNA follows: TGCAGCGCCGTGGAGGGGACTAGCTGGTATTTT.